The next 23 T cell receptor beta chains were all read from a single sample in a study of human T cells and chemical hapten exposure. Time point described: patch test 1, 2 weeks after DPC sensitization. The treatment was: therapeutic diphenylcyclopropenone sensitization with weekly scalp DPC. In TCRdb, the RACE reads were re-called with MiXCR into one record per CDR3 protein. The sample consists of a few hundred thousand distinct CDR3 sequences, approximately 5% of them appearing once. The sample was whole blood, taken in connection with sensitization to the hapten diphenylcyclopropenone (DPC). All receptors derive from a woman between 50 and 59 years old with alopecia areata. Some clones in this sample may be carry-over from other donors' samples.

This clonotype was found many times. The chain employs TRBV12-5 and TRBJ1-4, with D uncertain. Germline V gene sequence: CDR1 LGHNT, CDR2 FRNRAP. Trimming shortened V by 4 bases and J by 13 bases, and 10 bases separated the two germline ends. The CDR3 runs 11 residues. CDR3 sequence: CASGSESGLFF. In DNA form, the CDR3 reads TGTGCTAGTGGTTCAGAATCGGGACTGTTTTTT.

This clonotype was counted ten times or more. CDR3: CASSKDYQETQYF. CDR3 in DNA: TGTGCCAGCAGCAAGGACTACCAAGAGACCCAGTACTTC. This chain links TRBV5-5 with TRBJ2-5, with a weak D call TRBD2 (5 bases). Trimming took 4 bases from V and 0 from J, leaving 7 bases between them. CDR1 and CDR2 from the germline V gene are SGHKS and YYEKEE (reference sequence). This CDR3 has 13 residues.

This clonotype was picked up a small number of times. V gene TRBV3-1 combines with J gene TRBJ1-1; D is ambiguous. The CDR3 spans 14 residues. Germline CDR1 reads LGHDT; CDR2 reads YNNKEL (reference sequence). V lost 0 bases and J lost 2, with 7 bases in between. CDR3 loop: CASSQDGKNTEAFF. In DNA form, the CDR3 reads TGTGCCAGCAGCCAAGATGGGAAAAACACTGAAGCTTTCTTT.

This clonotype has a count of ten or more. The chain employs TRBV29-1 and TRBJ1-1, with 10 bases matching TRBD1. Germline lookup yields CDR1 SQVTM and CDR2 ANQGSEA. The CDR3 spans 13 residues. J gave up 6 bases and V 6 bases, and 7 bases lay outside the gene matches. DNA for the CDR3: TGCAGCGTCGAGACCGGGACAGGGGCTGAAGCTTTCTTT. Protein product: CSVETGTGAEAFF.

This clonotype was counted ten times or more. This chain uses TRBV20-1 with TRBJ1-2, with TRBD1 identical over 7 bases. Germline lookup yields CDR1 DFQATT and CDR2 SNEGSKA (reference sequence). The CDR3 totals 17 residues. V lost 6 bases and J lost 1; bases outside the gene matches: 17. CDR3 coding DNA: TGCAGTGCAGCGCGAAGGGGGCGAGAATACAATAACTATGGCTACACCTTC. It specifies CSAARRGREYNNYGYTF.

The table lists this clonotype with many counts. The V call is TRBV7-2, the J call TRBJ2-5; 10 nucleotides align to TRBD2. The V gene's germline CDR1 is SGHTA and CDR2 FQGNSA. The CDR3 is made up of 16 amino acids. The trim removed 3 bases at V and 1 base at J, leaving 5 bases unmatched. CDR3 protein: CASSFLAGVTQETQYF. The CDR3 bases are TGTGCCAGCAGCTTTCTAGCGGGGGTGACCCAAGAGACCCAGTACTTC.

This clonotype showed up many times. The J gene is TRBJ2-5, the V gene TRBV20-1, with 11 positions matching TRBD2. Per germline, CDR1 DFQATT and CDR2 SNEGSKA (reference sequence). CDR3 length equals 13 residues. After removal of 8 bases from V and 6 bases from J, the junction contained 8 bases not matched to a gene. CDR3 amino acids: CSTGSGGDKTQYF. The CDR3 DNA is TGCAGTACTGGTAGCGGGGGGGACAAGACCCAGTACTTC.

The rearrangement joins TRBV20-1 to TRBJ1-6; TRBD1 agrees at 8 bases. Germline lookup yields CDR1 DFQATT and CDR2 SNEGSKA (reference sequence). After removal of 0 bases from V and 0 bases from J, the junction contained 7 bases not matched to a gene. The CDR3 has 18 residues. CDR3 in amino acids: CSARDPWTGSSYNSPLHF. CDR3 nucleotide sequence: TGCAGTGCTAGAGATCCGTGGACAGGGAGCTCCTATAATTCACCCCTCCACTTT.

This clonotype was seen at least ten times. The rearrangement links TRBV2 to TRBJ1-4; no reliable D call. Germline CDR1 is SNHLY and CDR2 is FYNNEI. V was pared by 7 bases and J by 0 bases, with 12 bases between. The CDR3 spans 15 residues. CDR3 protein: CASKGGVATNEKLFF. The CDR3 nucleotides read TGTGCCAGCAAGGGAGGCGTTGCAACTAATGAAAAACTGTTTTTT. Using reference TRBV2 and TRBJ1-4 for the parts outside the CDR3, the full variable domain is EPEVTQTPSHQVTQMGQEVILRCVPISNHLYFYWYRQILGQKVEFLVSFYNNEISEKSEIFDDQFSVERPDGSNFTLKIRSTKLEDSAMYFCASKGGVATNEKLFFGSGTQLSVL.

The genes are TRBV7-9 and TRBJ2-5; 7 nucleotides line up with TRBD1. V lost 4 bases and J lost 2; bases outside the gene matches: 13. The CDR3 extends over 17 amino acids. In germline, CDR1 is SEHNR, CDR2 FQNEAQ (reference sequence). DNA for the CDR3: TGTGCCAGCAGCTCCCGAGGGGGCAGGAAGTTACAAGAGACCCAGTACTTC. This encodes CASSSRGGRKLQETQYF.

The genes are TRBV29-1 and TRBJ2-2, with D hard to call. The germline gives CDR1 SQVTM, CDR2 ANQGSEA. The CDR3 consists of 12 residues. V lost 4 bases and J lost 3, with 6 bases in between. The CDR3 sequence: CSVVGYTGELFF. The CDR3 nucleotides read TGCAGCGTTGTAGGATACACCGGGGAGCTGTTTTTT.

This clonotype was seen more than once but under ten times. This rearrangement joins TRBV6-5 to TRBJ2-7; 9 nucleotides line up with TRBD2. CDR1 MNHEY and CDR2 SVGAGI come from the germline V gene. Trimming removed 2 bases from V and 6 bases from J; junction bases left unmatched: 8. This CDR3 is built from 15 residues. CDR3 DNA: TGTGCCAGCAGTTACCGGGCGGGAGGGCCGGGCGAGCAGTACTTC. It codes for CASSYRAGGPGEQYF.

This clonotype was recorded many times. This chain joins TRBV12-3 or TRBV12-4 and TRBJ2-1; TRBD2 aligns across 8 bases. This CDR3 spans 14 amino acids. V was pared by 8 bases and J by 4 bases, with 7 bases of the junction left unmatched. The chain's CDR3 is CASLELAGYNEQFF. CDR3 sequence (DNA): TGTGCCAGCTTAGAGCTAGCGGGTTACAATGAGCAGTTCTTC.

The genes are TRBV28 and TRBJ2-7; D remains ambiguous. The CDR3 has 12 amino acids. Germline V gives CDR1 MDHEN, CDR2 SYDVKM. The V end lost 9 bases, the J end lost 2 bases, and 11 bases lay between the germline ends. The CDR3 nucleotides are TGTGCCAGTCCCCCAACGGCCTACGAGCAGTACTTC. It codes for CASPPTAYEQYF.

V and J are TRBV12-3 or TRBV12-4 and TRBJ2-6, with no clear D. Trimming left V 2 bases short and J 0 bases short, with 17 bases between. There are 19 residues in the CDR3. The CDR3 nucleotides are TGTGCCAGCAGTTTATTGTTGGTTCCTTCAACCTCTGGGGCCAACGTCCTGACTTTC. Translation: CASSLLLVPSTSGANVLTF.

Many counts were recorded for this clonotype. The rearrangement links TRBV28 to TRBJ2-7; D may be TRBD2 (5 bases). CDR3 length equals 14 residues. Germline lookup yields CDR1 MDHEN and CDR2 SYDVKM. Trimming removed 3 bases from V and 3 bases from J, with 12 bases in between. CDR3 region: CASSFTPGNYEQYF. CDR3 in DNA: TGTGCCAGCAGTTTTACCCCCGGGAACTACGAGCAGTACTTC.

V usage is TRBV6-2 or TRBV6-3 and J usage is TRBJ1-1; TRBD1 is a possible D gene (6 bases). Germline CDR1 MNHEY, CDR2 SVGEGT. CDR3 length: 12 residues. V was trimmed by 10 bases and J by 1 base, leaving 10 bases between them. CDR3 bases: TGTGCCACCTCGACAGGGAACACTGAAGCTTTCTTT. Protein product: CATSTGNTEAFF.

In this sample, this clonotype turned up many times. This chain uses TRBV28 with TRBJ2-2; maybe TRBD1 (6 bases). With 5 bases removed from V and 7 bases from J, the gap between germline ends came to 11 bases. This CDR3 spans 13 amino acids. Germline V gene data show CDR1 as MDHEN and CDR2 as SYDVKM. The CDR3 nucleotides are TGTGCCAGCAGTACCACAGGGAGCGGGGAGCTGTTTTTT. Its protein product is CASSTTGSGELFF.

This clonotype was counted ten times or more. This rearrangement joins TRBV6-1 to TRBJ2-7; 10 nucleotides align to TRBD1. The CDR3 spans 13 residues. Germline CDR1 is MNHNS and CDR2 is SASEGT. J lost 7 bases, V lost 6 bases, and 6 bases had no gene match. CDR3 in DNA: TGTGCCAGCAGCGACGGACAGGGGGTTGAGCAGTACTTC. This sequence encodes CASSDGQGVEQYF.

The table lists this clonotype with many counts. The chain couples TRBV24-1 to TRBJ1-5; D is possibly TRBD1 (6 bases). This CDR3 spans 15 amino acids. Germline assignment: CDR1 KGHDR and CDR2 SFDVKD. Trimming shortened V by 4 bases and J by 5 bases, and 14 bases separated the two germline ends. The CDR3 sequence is CATSDDDRPDQPQHF. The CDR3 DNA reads TGTGCCACCAGTGACGATGACAGGCCAGATCAGCCCCAGCATTTT.

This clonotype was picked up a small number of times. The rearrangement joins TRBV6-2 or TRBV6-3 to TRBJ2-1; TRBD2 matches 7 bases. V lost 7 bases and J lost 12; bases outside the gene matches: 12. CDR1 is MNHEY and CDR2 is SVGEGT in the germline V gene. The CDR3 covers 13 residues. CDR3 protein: CASTPMGGGPQFF. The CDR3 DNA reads TGTGCCAGCACCCCAATGGGGGGAGGGCCGCAGTTCTTC.

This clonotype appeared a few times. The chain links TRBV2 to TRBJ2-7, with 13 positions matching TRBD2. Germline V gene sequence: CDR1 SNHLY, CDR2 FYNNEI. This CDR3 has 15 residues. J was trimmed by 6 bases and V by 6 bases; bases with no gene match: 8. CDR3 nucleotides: TGTGCCAGCAGAGCTACTAGCGGGGGGGCAGTCGAGCAGTACTTC. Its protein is CASRATSGGAVEQYF.

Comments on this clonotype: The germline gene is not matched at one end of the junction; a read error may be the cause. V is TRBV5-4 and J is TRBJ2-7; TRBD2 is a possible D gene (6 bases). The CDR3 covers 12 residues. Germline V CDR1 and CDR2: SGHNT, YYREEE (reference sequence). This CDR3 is CASSLAGDEQHF. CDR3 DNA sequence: TGTGCCAGCAGCTTGGCGGGAGACGAGCAGCACTTC.